What follows are 12 T cell receptor beta chains derived from one specimen sequenced in a study of shared clonotypes between healthy human individuals. Libraries were prepared by immunoSEQ multiplex PCR; TCRdb keeps only in-frame clonotypes and omits some of them. The sample has 400,000 or so clones, about 96% seen once. The sequenced sample was memory CD8+ T cells sorted from blood. Subset denoted: CD45RO+ cells pooled with CCR7-negative TemRA cells. The receptors stem from a man under 40 in good health.

This rearrangement joins TRBV20-1 to TRBJ2-7; D gene ambiguous. V lost 6 bases and J 5 bases, leaving 11 bases between the germline ends. CDR3 size: 11 residues. CDR1 and CDR2 (germline): DFQATT, SNEGSKA (reference sequence). CDR3 amino acids: CSATSLDEQYF. Written as DNA, the CDR3 is TGCAGTGCGACATCGCTCGACGAGCAGTACTTC.

This chain uses TRBV4-1 with TRBJ2-3; no clear D gene. Looked up from germline, CDR1 is MGHRA and CDR2 is YSYEKL. V lost 4 bases and J 2 bases, leaving 4 bases between the germline ends. The CDR3 runs to 12 residues. The CDR3 sequence is CASSRYTDTQYF. As DNA, the CDR3 is TGCGCCAGCAGCCGCTACACAGATACGCAGTATTTT.

V gene TRBV4-1 combines with J gene TRBJ2-7; 8 bases map to TRBD2. The germline V gene has CDR1 MGHRA and CDR2 YSYEKL. The CDR3 runs 15 residues. Trimming took 1 base from V and 7 from J; bases not matched to a gene: 9. The CDR3 DNA reads as TGCGCCAGCAGCCAAGTCGGGACTAGGAGTCGGGAGCAGTACTTC. As protein: CASSQVGTRSREQYF.

This chain joins TRBV5-1 and TRBJ2-7, with TRBD1 matching over 11 bases. Trimming at V came to 0 bases and at J to 6 bases, leaving 2 bases not matched to a gene. This CDR3 is 14 amino acids long. The germline gives CDR1 SGHRS, CDR2 YFSETQ. The CDR3 is CASSLGTGGGEQYF. The CDR3 DNA follows: TGCGCCAGCAGCTTGGGGACAGGGGGCGGCGAGCAGTACTTC.

This clone was found a few times. Other nucleotide sequences in the sample specify the same CDR3. This chain joins TRBV5-4 and TRBJ2-7, with D possibly matching TRBD1 (5 bases). Germline V gives CDR1 SGHNT, CDR2 YYREEE (reference sequence). This CDR3 is 12 amino acids long. V lost 0 bases and J 4 bases, leaving 5 bases between the germline ends. The CDR3 region is CASSLGQYEQYF. The CDR3 coding sequence is TGTGCCAGCAGCTTGGGACAGTACGAGCAGTACTTC.

CDR3 sequence: CASSYRGANTEAFF. CDR3 nucleotides: TGTGCCAGCAGTTATAGGGGAGCGAACACTGAAGCTTTCTTT. The chain employs TRBV7-9 and TRBJ1-1; possible D gene TRBD1, 5 bases. Trimming pared 6 bases from V and 1 base from J, leaving 12 bases between. From germline, CDR1 is SEHNR and CDR2 FQNEAQ (reference sequence). The CDR3 covers 14 residues.

This rearrangement joins TRBV6-1 to TRBJ2-1; TRBD1 is a possible D gene (6 bases). The CDR3 loop spans 14 amino acids. The ends were cut back, 2 bases at V and 6 bases at J, with 11 bases in the middle. Germline V gene data show CDR1 as MNHNS and CDR2 as SASEGT. The DNA for the CDR3 is TGTGCCAGCAGTGAACCCGTGGGGGCCAATGAGCAGTTCTTC. It encodes CASSEPVGANEQFF.

The chain carries TRBV18 and TRBJ2-7; the match to TRBD1 covers 8 bases. V shed 5 bases and J 3 bases; nucleotides not matched to a gene: 6. This CDR3 region has 14 residues. Germline V gene data show CDR1 as KGHSH and CDR2 as LQKENI. CDR3 protein: CASSGGTGSYEQYF. In DNA form, the CDR3 reads TGTGCCAGCTCAGGCGGGACAGGTAGCTACGAGCAGTACTTC.

J is TRBJ2-4 and V is TRBV5-1, with D perhaps matching TRBD1 or TRBD2 (5 bases each). Germline values: CDR1 SGHRS, CDR2 YFSETQ. Trimming removed 2 bases at V and 8 bases at J, with 11 bases between. CDR3 size: 13 residues. In nucleotides, the CDR3 is TGCGCCAGCAGCTTTGGGGGAGCGGACATTCAGTACTTC. Translating gives CASSFGGADIQYF.

The chain links TRBV6-5 to TRBJ2-1; the match to TRBD2 covers 9 bases. This CDR3 spans 16 amino acids. Losses at the gene ends were 2 bases for V and 8 bases for J; bases not matched to a gene: 10. Germline V gives CDR1 MNHEY, CDR2 SVGAGI. The CDR3 region has the DNA TGTGCCAGCAGTTACGGCGGGGGGGCCCTTGTGCATGAGCAGTTCTTC. Translation: CASSYGGGALVHEQFF.

The chain has TRBV6-5 and TRBJ2-7, with a weak D call TRBD2 (5 bases). The germline V gene encodes CDR1 MNHEY and CDR2 SVGAGI. This CDR3 region has 14 residues. V was cut by 0 bases and J by 0 bases, with 6 bases left in between. CDR3 coding DNA: TGTGCCAGCAGTTACTCAGCGGCCTCCTACGAGCAGTACTTC. It encodes CASSYSAASYEQYF.

V and J are TRBV5-8 and TRBJ2-2, with 7 bases fitting TRBD2. The germline gives CDR1 SGHTS, CDR2 YDEGEE. J was trimmed by 0 bases and V by 4 bases; bases with no gene match: 9. The CDR3 extends over 17 amino acids. The CDR3 DNA is TGTGCCAGCAGCAATGGGGCCCTAGCGGCGAACACCGGGGAGCTGTTTTTT. This encodes CASSNGALAANTGELFF.